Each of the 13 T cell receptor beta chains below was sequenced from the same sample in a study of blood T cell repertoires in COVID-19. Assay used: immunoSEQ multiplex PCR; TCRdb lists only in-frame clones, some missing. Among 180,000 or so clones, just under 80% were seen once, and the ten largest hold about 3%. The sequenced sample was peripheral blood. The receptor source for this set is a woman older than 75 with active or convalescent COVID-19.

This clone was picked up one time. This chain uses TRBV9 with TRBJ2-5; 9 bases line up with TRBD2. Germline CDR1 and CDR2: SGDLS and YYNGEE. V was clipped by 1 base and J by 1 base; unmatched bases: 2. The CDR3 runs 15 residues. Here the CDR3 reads CASSVSGGTQETQYF. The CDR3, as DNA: TGTGCCAGCAGCGTAAGCGGGGGGACCCAAGAGACCCAGTACTTC.

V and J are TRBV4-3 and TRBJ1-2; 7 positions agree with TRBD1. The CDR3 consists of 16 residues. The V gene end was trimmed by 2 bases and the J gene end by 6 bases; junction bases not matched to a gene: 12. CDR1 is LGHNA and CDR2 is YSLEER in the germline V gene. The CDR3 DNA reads TGCGCCAGCAGCCAACCGATGACAGGGAGGAGGAATGGCTACACCTTC. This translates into CASSQPMTGRRNGYTF.

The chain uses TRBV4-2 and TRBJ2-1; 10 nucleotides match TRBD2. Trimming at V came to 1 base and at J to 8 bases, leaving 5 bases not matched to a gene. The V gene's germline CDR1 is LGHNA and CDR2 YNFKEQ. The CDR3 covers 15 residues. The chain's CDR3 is CASSQASGGRDEQFF. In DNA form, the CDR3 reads TGTGCCAGCAGCCAAGCTAGCGGGGGTCGGGATGAGCAGTTCTTC.

CDR3 protein: CASSGQGARNSPLHF. The CDR3, as DNA: TGTGCCAGCAGCGGACAGGGGGCTCGGAATTCACCCCTCCACTTT. The chain is built from TRBV28 and TRBJ1-6; 11 bases agree with TRBD1. The junction had 5 bases not matched to a gene; V was cut back by 6 bases and J by 7 bases. CDR1 MDHEN and CDR2 SYDVKM come from the germline V gene. The CDR3 is made up of 15 amino acids.

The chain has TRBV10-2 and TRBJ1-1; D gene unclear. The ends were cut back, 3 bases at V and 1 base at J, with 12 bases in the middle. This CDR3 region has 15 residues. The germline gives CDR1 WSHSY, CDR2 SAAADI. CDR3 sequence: CASSDGRVSNTEAFF. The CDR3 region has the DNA TGCGCCAGCAGTGATGGGAGGGTGTCGAACACTGAAGCTTTCTTT.

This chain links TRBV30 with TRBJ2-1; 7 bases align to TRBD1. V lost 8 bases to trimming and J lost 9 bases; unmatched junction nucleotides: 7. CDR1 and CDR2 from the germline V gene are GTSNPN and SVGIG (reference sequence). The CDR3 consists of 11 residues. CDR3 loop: CALGQASEQFF. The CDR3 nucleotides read TGTGCCCTAGGACAGGCTAGTGAGCAGTTCTTC.

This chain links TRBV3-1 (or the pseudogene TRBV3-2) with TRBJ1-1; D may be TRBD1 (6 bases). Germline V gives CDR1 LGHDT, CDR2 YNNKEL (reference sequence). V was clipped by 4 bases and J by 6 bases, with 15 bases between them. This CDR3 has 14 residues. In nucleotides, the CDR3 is TGTGCCAGCAGCCTCCGACAGGAGCAGTCTGAAGCTTTCTTT. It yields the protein CASSLRQEQSEAFF.

CDR3 residues: CASTLRGPIYGYTF. For the CDR3, the DNA is TGTGCCAGCACCCTGCGGGGCCCCATCTATGGCTACACCTTC. The J gene is TRBJ1-2, the V gene TRBV28; D may be TRBD1 (5 bases). Between the trimmed V and J ends, which lost 7 bases and 4 bases, there was a span of 16 bases. CDR3 size: 14 residues. Germline V CDR1 and CDR2: MDHEN, SYDVKM.

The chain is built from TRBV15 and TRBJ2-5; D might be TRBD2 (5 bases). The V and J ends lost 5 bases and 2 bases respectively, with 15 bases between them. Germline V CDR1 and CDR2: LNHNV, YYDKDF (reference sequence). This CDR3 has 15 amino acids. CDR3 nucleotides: TGTGCCACCAGCGGCCCCGAGAGAGGGCAAGAGACCCAGTACTTC. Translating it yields CATSGPERGQETQYF.

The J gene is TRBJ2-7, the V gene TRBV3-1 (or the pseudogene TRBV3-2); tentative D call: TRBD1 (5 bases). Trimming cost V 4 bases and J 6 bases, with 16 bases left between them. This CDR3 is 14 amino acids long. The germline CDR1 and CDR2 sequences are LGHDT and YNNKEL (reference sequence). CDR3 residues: CASSPGPGYGEQYF. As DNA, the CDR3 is TGTGCCAGCAGCCCCGGACCAGGGTACGGCGAGCAGTACTTC.

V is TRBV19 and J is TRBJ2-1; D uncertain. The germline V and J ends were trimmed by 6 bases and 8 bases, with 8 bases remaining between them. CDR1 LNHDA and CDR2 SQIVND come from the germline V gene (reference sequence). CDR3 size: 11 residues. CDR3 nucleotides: TGTGCCAGTAGCTACCGGGATGAGCAGTTCTTC. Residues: CASSYRDEQFF.

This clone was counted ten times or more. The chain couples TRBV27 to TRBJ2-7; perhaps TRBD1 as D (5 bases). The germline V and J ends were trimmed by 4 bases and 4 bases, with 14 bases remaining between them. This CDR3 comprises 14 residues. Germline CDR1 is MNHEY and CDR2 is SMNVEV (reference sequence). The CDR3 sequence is CASSSYPGRYEQYF. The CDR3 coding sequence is TGTGCCAGCAGTTCGTACCCAGGGCGGTACGAGCAGTACTTC.

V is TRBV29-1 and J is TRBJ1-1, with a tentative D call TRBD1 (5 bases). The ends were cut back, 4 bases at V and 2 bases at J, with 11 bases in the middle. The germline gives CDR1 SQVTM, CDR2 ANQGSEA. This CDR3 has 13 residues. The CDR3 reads CSVGGRDNTEAFF. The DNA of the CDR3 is TGCAGCGTTGGCGGCAGGGATAACACTGAAGCTTTCTTT.